These T cell receptor beta chains were read from a single sample in a study of cytomegalovirus exposure and HLA in healthy donors. Some clones are missing from TCRdb's copy, which holds only in-frame ones; the method was immunoSEQ multiplex PCR. The data show about 130,000 clones, with about 9.1% seen just once and 5.5% to 8% held by the top ten. Sequenced material: PBMCs. All receptors come from a middle-aged woman in good health and CMV-seropositive. CDR3s leave out the opening cysteine and the closing phenylalanine or tryptophan. Each record gives: V gene, clone size, D gene, CDR3 protein. The D gene is left open where the match is weak. Clone size is given for some rows only: seen once, a few or many times, or a class if the clone is expanded.

TRBV5-1,.,.,ASSLAGQGGYT
TRBV7-7,.,TRBD1,ASSPGTVQETQY
TRBV15,few,TRBD1,ATSRDLTGEETQY
TRBV6-5,few,.,ASSYSSTGAQQF
TRBV6-4,.,.,ASSETGYGGTEAF
TRBV7-2,.,TRBD1,ASSHHRGANTGELF
TRBV5-1,.,TRBD2,ASSLELAGGANEQF
TRBV5-1,few,TRBD2,ASTNLADNEQF
TRBV5-1,few,TRBD1,ASSFGTEYNEQF
TRBV4-1,few,.,ASSLPGILYEQY
TRBV4-3,few,.,ASSQDVGGHSYEQY
TRBV19,many,.,ASSVDRAGEQF
TRBV15,.,.,ATSRQVNTEAF
TRBV7-2,few,TRBD2,ASSSPTSGAWAPDTQY
TRBV20-1,few,.,SARTDEQF
TRBV2,few,TRBD1,ASRRDRGSDSPLH
TRBV9,many,.,ASSAGAGNRATEAF
TRBV4-2,.,.,ASSPLLAGGTDTQY
TRBV12-5,few,.,ASGFSSGANVLT
TRBV18,.,.,ASSPPRTRKCLSEAF
TRBV11-2,.,.,ASSLDLARNSPLH
TRBV5-1,few,TRBD1,ASSWTGSTEAF
TRBV4-1,few,TRBD2,ASSQDSSGGILAKNIQY
TRBV19,.,.,ASSKDFRGDRGYGYT
TRBV2,few,.,ASSEYSGLTDTQY
TRBV7-2,.,.,ASSPFNEQF
TRBV6-6,.,TRBD2,ASSEMGAGGMDTQY
TRBV27,.,.,ASSPSGGENTGELF
TRBV7-9,few,TRBD1,ASSHWGQGAYEQY
TRBV5-6,.,.,ASTLIWTDYTDTQY
TRBV7-9,few,.,ASSPMGGEETQY
TRBV7-6,many,.,ASSLGGVTEAF
TRBV5-1,.,.,ASSSTLTNTGELF
TRBV7-9,.,TRBD1,ASSLDTGVKLF
TRBV9,.,.,ASSLGQGRAYEQY
TRBV6-4,.,TRBD1,ASSPGQGKSPLH
TRBV18,few,TRBD1,ASSPGLQGIEAF
TRBV23-1,.,.,ASSQSYQEPHSPSTDTQY
TRBV1,many,.,TSSQDWRAALLYGYT
TRBV19,.,.,ASSRSGGGTHRMNEQF
TRBV7-9,.,TRBD1,ASRRQGARNTEAF
TRBV2,few,.,ASSELGTGGTDTQY
TRBV6-6,.,.,ASSYPDKYEQY
TRBV6-5,few,TRBD2,ASSWTSGGFQETQY
TRBV6-1,few,.,ASSVLHGGNSPLH
TRBV6-5,few,TRBD2,ASSSQFGGAGEQF
TRBV27,few,TRBD2,ASSQLAGGDNEQY
TRBV2,few,.,ASTGVDETQY
TRBV7-3,.,.,ASSLTGADTQY
TRBV5-1,.,.,ASSEHGVVNTGELF
TRBV18,few,.,ASATGYEQY
TRBV5-4,.,TRBD1,ASSAPGQGAEKLF
TRBV18,.,.,ASSPPVRAMNTEAF